This is a list of T cell receptor beta chains from one sample in a study of T-cell reconstitution after alpha-beta-depleted transplantation in children. TCRdb reanalysed the PCR reads using MiXCR and keeps one entry per CDR3 protein. The sample lists hundreds of thousands of distinct CDR3 sequences; 15% to 20% were seen once. This material consisted of PBMCs, mostly from graft donor cells, taken 360 days after TCRalphabeta/CD19-depleted stem cell transplant. The receptors derive from a male patient under 10 years old who had a stem cell transplant for acute lymphoblastic leukemia, so the T cells may come from the graft donor. Each CDR3 is given with its conserved first and last residue. Fields, in order: V gene, J gene, D gene, clone size, CDR3 protein, CDR3 DNA. A D gene is named only where the DNA matches it firmly. The size of a clone is reported for some rows only, either as once, few or many, or as a class for expanded clones.

>TRBV28|TRBJ1-6|TRBD1|.
CASSHAHRGGNSPLHF
TGTGCCAGCAGCCACGCCCACAGGGGAGGGAATTCACCCCTCCACTTT
>TRBV7-3|TRBJ1-1|.|.
CASSPGAGDPEAFF
TGTGCCAGCAGCCCGGGGGCGGGGGACCCTGAAGCTTTCTTT
>TRBV7-3|TRBJ1-6|.|few
CASSLKPRGAGLSSYNSPLHF
TGTGCCAGCAGCTTAAAGCCCAGAGGAGCAGGCCTTAGCTCCTATAATTCACCCCTCCACTTT
>TRBV9|TRBJ2-3|.|few
CASSVGGIAPDTQYF
TGTGCCAGCAGCGTAGGAGGGATAGCTCCAGATACGCAGTATTTT
>TRBV6-5|TRBJ2-6|.|few
CASSYSQGDSGANVLTF
TGTGCCAGCAGTTACTCGCAGGGAGACTCTGGGGCCAACGTCCTGACTTTC
>TRBV28|TRBJ2-5|TRBD2|few
CASNPLAGPGETQYF
TGTGCCAGCAATCCCTTAGCGGGCCCAGGGGAGACCCAGTACTTC
>TRBV28|TRBJ2-3|.|few
CASSFGGLLTDTQYF
TGTGCCAGCAGTTTTGGGGGCCTCTTGACAGATACGCAGTATTTT
>TRBV12-3/TRBV12-4|TRBJ2-3|TRBD2|.
CTSSLSLAGDFPTDTQYF
TGTACCAGCAGTTTATCCCTAGCGGGAGACTTTCCGACAGATACGCAGTATTTT
>TRBV6-5|TRBJ2-1|TRBD1|few
CASSYTPTGYYNEQFF
TGTGCCAGCAGTTACACCCCGACAGGGTACTACAATGAGCAGTTCTTC
>TRBV15|TRBJ2-2|TRBD1|few
CATSKWTGKTGELFF
TGTGCCACCAGCAAATGGACAGGGAAAACCGGGGAGCTGTTTTTT
>TRBV15|TRBJ2-3|TRBD2|few
CASGSSGTDTQYF
TGTGCCAGCGGGAGTAGCGGTACAGATACGCAGTATTTT
>TRBV20-1|TRBJ2-1|.|few
CSARDPGTVSYNEQFF
TGCAGTGCTAGAGATCCTGGAACAGTGTCCTACAATGAGCAGTTCTTC
>TRBV18|TRBJ2-1|TRBD1|.
CASSLQGTVNEQFF
TGTGCCAGCTCACTTCAAGGGACAGTCAATGAGCAGTTCTTC
>TRBV24-1|TRBJ2-4|.|.
CATLVIQYF
TGTGCCACCTTGGTCATTCAGTACTTC
>TRBV27|TRBJ1-2|.|.
CASSLAGSNYGYTF
TGTGCCAGCAGTTTGGCAGGGTCAAACTATGGCTACACCTTC
>TRBV5-1|TRBJ2-7|TRBD2|.
CASSSTGLAGERRYEQYF
TGCGCCAGCAGCTCTACGGGACTAGCGGGAGAGAGACGCTACGAGCAGTACTTC
>TRBV4-3|TRBJ2-3|TRBD2|few
CASSQGTSGNTDTQYF
TGCGCCAGCAGCCAAGGTACTAGCGGGAACACAGATACGCAGTATTTT
>TRBV7-2|TRBJ2-3|.|once
CASSLGVASDTQYF
TGTGCCAGCAGCTTAGGGGTAGCGTCAGATACGCAGTATTTT
>TRBV15|TRBJ2-7|.|few
CATSGALSLHEQYF
TGTGCCACCAGCGGGGCTTTAAGTCTCCACGAGCAGTACTTC
>TRBV7-7|TRBJ2-1|TRBD2|few
CASSLVPSGRGYEQFF
TGTGCTAGCAGCTTGGTCCCTAGCGGTCGGGGGTATGAGCAGTTCTTC
>TRBV15|TRBJ2-5|.|.
CATSRDLGAGETQYF
TGTGCCACCAGCAGAGATCTGGGGGCAGGAGAGACCCAGTACTTC
>TRBV4-2|TRBJ1-4|.|many
CASSLPGHNEKLFF
TGTGCCAGCAGCCTGCCGGGACATAATGAAAAACTGTTTTTT
>TRBV7-2|TRBJ1-5|.|few
CASSQQGRQPQHF
TGTGCCAGCAGCCAACAGGGCCGGCAGCCCCAGCATTTT
>TRBV2|TRBJ2-3|TRBD1|few
CASSSLGQDTDTQYF
TGTGCCAGCAGCTCCCTGGGACAGGACACAGATACGCAGTATTTT